These 6 T cell receptor beta chains came from one sample sequenced in a study of cytomegalovirus exposure and HLA in healthy donors (dated by TCRdb to 2016 to 2017). Libraries were constructed by the immunoSEQ multiplex PCR assay. Entries here come from immuneACCESS through TCRdb and include only in-frame sequences with V and J called. Some clones fail to appear in such tables; in the studies checked, an unresolved V gene covers under half of the shortfall, and the cause of the remainder is unknown. The sample profile shows some 260,000 clones; about 90% of them were found once. The ten largest clones add up to about 11% of the sample. The sequenced sample was PBMCs. The receptor source for this set is a man aged 18-30 years in good health and CMV-seropositive.

This clone was counted at least ten times. The identical CDR3 is also encoded by other nucleotide sequences in the sample. The chain employs TRBV2 and TRBJ2-6, with 7 bases fitting TRBD1. The CDR3 contains 15 residues. Germline-derived CDR1 and CDR2 are SNHLY and FYNNEI. V gave up 7 bases and J gave up 2 bases; unmatched junction bases: 5. DNA for the CDR3: TGTGCCAGCACCCATGGACAGGCTGGGGCCAACGTCCTGACTTTC. Encoded protein: CASTHGQAGANVLTF.

The chain joins TRBV2 to TRBJ1-5; D gene uncertain. CDR3 length: 16 amino acids. V dropped 6 bases and J dropped 2 bases, with 17 bases sitting between them. Germline loops: CDR1 SNHLY, CDR2 FYNNEI. CDR3 bases: TGTGCCAGCAGAGGAGAGGGTCTTACCCGCAATCAGCCCCAGCATTTT. Translating it yields CASRGEGLTRNQPQHF.

V is TRBV28 and J is TRBJ2-7; the match to TRBD2 covers 9 bases. From germline, CDR1 is MDHEN and CDR2 SYDVKM. The CDR3 is 15 residues long. The V gene end was trimmed by 5 bases and the J gene end by 2 bases; junction bases not matched to a gene: 7. The CDR3 sequence: CASSATSGSTYEQYF. The CDR3 region has the DNA TGTGCCAGCAGTGCGACTAGCGGATCTACCTACGAGCAGTACTTC.

The chain joins TRBV2 to TRBJ2-7; D is uncertain. The V end was cut by 5 bases, the J end by 0 bases, with 17 bases between. Germline CDR1 SNHLY, CDR2 FYNNEI. This CDR3 comprises 16 residues. This CDR3 reads CASSKNARIISYEQYF. CDR3 bases: TGTGCCAGCAGTAAAAACGCCAGGATAATCTCCTACGAGCAGTACTTC.

This rearrangement joins TRBV27 to TRBJ2-1, with TRBD2 identical over 7 bases. The CDR3 is 13 amino acids. V shed 6 bases and J 7 bases; nucleotides not matched to a gene: 6. Germline CDR1 MNHEY, CDR2 SMNVEV (reference sequence). CDR3 protein: CASRLAGGNEQFF. Written as DNA, the CDR3 is TGTGCCAGCAGGTTAGCGGGCGGGAATGAGCAGTTCTTC.

This sequence joins TRBV4-1 and TRBJ2-3; no reliable D call. This CDR3 spans 14 amino acids. V shed 1 base and J shed 2 bases, with 7 bases lying between them. Germline lookup yields CDR1 MGHRA and CDR2 YSYEKL. This chain's CDR3 is CASSQVQVTDTQYF. The CDR3, as DNA: TGCGCCAGCAGCCAAGTGCAGGTCACAGATACGCAGTATTTT.